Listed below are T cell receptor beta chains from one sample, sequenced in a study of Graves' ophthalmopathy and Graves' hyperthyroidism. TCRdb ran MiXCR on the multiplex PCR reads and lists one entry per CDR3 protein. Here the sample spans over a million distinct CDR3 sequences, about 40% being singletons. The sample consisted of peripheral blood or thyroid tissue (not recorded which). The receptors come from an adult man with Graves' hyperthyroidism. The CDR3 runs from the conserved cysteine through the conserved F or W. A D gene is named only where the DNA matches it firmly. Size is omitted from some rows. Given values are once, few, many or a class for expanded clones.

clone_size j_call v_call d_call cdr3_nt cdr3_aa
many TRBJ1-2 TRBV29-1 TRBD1 TGCAGCGTTGATGGCAGGGGGAACTATGGCTACACCTTC CSVDGRGNYGYTF
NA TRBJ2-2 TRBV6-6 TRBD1 TGTGCCAGCAGCCAAGACAGGGGGCTTTACACCGGGGAGCTGTTTTTT CASSQDRGLYTGELFF
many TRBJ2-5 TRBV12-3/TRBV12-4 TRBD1 TGTGCCAGCAGTTCGGGACAGGGTTCGGGAGAGACCCAGTACTTC CASSSGQGSGETQYF
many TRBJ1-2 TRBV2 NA TGTGCCAGCAGGGACCCGCGGCAAAGCTACACCTTC CASRDPRQSYTF
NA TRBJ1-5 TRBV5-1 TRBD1 TGTGCCTGGGCATCAGGGGGCAGTCAGCCCCAGCATTTT CAWASGGSQPQHF
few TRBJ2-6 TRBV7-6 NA TGTGCCAGCAGCTTAGCCACCTCTGGGGCCAACGTCCTGACTTTC CASSLATSGANVLTF
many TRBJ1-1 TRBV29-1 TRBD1 TGCAGCGCGACGGACAGGGTATCGACTGAAGCTTTCTTT CSATDRVSTEAFF
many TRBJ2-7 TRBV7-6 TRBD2 TGTGCCAGCAGCTTAGGGACTAGCGGGAGTCCCTACGAGCAGTACTTC CASSLGTSGSPYEQYF
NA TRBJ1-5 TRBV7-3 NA TGTGCCAGCAGCTTACAGGGTAACCACGAGCATTTT CASSLQGNHEHF
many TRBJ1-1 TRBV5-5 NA TGTGCCAGCAGCTTGTGGTCTCCGATGAACACTGAAGCTTTCTTT CASSLWSPMNTEAFF
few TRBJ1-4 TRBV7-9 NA TGTGCCAGCAGGGGTACGTCTAATGAAAAACTGTTTTTT CASRGTSNEKLFF
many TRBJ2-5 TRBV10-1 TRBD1 TGCGCCAGCAGTGAGACAGGGGGGAAAGAGACCCAGTACTTC CASSETGGKETQYF
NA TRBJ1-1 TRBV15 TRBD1 TGTGCCACCAGCAGTTACTCGGGACAGGGGGCGCGTACTGAAGCTTTCTTT CATSSYSGQGARTEAFF
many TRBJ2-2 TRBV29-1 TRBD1 TGCAGCGCTTCCCCTGACAGGGCGCGGAACACCGGGGAGCTGTTTTTT CSASPDRARNTGELFF
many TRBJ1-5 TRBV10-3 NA TGTGCCATCAGTGGACCGGGTGGCAATCAGCCCCAGCATTTT CAISGPGGNQPQHF
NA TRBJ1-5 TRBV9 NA TGTGCCAGCAGCCTCACGGCCCCTGTTAGCAATCAGCCCCAGCATTTT CASSLTAPVSNQPQHF
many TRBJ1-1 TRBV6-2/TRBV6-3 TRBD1 TGTGCCAGCAGCAGGACAGGGACTGAAGCTTTCTTT CASSRTGTEAFF
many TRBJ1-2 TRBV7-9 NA TGTGCCAGCAGCTCACTCTACAGGGTTGACTATGGCTACACCTTC CASSSLYRVDYGYTF
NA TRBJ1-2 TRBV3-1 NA TGTGCCAGCAGCCAAGATTTGGCCAGGAACTATGGCTACACCTTC CASSQDLARNYGYTF
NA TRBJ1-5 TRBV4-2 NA TGTGCCAGCAGCCAACGTAACAATCAGCCCCAGCATTTT CASSQRNNQPQHF
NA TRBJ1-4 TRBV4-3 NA TGCGCCAGCAGCTACAACCCTAGCGGGACGTATGAAAAACTGTTTTTT CASSYNPSGTYEKLFF
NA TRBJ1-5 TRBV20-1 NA TGCAGTGCTAGGAATCTAGCGGATTTGCCCCAGCATTTT CSARNLADLPQHF
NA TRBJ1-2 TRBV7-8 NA TGTGCCAGCAGCTTAGTCGCAGGGGAGGCCGGGGCTTCTGGCTACACCTTC CASSLVAGEAGASGYTF
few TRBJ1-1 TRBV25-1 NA TGTGCCAGCAGTTTACTGACTCCTCTGTCCGGGGGTAACACTGAAGCTTTCTTT CASSLLTPLSGGNTEAFF
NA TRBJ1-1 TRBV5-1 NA TGCGCCAGCAGGGGGAGCTTTATTGAAGCTTTCTTT CASRGSFIEAFF
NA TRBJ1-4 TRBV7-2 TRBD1 TGTGCCAGCAGCTTAGACTCCGGGACAGGGGGTGAAAAACTGTTTTTT CASSLDSGTGGEKLFF
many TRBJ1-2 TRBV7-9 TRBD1 TGTGCCAGCAGCCAGGACAGGGATATCTATGGCTACACCTTC CASSQDRDIYGYTF
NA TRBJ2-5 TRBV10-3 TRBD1 TGTGCCATCAGACCCAGACAGGGAGAGACCCAGTACTTC CAIRPRQGETQYF
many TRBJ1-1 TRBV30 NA TGTGCCAGAGCGACAGGTAGCACTGAAGCTTTCTTT CARATGSTEAFF
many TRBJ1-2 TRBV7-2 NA TGTGCCAGCACCCTATCAGGGGTAAACAGCTATGGCTACACCTTC CASTLSGVNSYGYTF
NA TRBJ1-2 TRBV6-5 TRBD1 TGTGCCAGCAGTTCGACAGGGACCAACTATGGCTACACCTTC CASSSTGTNYGYTF
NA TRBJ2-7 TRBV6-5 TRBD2 TGTGCCACCGGACTAGCGGGAGAGTCCTACGAGCAGTACTTC CATGLAGESYEQYF
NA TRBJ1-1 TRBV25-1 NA TGTGCCAGAATTAACTCAGGGAACACTGAAGCTTTCTTT CARINSGNTEAFF
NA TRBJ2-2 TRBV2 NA TGTGCCATCGGAAACAAGAACACCGGGGAGCTGTTTTTT CAIGNKNTGELFF
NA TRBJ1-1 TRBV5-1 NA TGCGCCAGCAGCTTGATGTCAGGGAACACTGGAGCTTTCTTT CASSLMSGNTGAFF
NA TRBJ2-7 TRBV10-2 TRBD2 TGCGCCAGCAGTGCCGGACTAGCGGGAGGGATGTACGAGCAGTACTTC CASSAGLAGGMYEQYF
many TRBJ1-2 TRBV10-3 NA TGTGCCATCAAAGGAGAGATGTGGGGCTACACCTTC CAIKGEMWGYTF
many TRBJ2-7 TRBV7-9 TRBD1 TGTGCCAGCAGCCAGCCGGGACAGAGCTCCTACGAGCAGTACTTC CASSQPGQSSYEQYF
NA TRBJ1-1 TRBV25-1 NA TGTGCCAGCAGCCAACCCGGACGCAGCTACACTGAAGCTTTCTTT CASSQPGRSYTEAFF
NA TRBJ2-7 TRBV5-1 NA TGCGCCAGCAGCTTGGGCTCCCGGACGGCCCTTTCCTACGAGCAGTACTTC CASSLGSRTALSYEQYF
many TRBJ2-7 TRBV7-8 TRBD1 TGTGCCAGCAGCTACACAGGGGGCCAGAATTACGAGCAGTACTTC CASSYTGGQNYEQYF
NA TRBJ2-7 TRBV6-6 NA TGTGCCAGCAGCCGCATTACACGACAGAGGGACAATACCTACGAGCAGTACTTC CASSRITRQRDNTYEQYF
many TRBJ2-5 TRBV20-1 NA TGCAGTGCTAGGTCAAGGGAAGAGACCCAGTACTTC CSARSREETQYF
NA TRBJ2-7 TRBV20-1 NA TGCAGTGCTAGTTTCACTAGCAACCTCTACGAGCAGTACTTC CSASFTSNLYEQYF
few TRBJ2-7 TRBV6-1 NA TGTGCCAGCAGTGAAACCTGGGACGGATTCTACGAGCAGTACTTC CASSETWDGFYEQYF
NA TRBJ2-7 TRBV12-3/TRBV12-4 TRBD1 TGTGCCAGCAGTTTCCCGGGACAGGGCCAAGGTCGGCACGAGCAGTACTTC CASSFPGQGQGRHEQYF
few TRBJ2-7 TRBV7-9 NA TGTGCCAGCAGCTTAGAGGCTAGCGCTTCCTACGAGCAGTACTTC CASSLEASASYEQYF
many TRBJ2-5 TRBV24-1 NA TGTGCCACCAGTGGGGTCAGGCAAGAGACCCAGTACTTC CATSGVRQETQYF
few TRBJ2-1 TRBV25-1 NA TGTGCCAGCAGTGAATCCTCCCAAGGGCCTTACAATGAGCAGTTCTTC CASSESSQGPYNEQFF
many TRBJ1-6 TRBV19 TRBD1 TGTGCCAGTAGTGCACCGGGACAGGGGGCGAACGGTTCACCCCTCCACTTT CASSAPGQGANGSPLHF
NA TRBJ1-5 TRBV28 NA TGTGCCAGCAGTTTGGGCCACCGTAAGGGTCAGCCCCAGCATTTT CASSLGHRKGQPQHF
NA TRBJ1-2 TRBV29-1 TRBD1 TGCAGCCTCGGACAGGGCAACTATGGCTACACCTTC CSLGQGNYGYTF
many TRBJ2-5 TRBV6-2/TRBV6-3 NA TGTGCCAGCAGGCACAAGGCGCAGTACTTC CASRHKAQYF
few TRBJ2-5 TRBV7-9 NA TGCGCCGGCAGCCAAGTATGGGGACTGGAGACCCAGTACTTC CAGSQVWGLETQYF
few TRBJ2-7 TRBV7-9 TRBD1 TGTGCCAGCAGCACGTTCCCGGGACAGGGGTACTACGAGCAGTACTTC CASSTFPGQGYYEQYF
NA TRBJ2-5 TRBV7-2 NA TGTGCCAGCAGCTCCCGGGATATTCTCGGGAGAGATCAAGAGACCCAGTACTTC CASSSRDILGRDQETQYF
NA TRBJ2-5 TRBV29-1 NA TGCAGCGTAGACCCAGAGAGGGGGGAGACCCAATACTTC CSVDPERGETQYF